A selection of T cell receptor beta chains follows, all from one sample in a study of shared clonotypes between healthy human individuals. Profiling relied on immunoSEQ multiplex PCR, and the TCRdb table lists in-frame clones only, not all of them. The data hold 2 million to 3 million clones, with approximately 93% observed a single time. Input material: naive CD4+ T cells from PBMCs. The receptors were sampled from a man between 18 and 35 years old in good health. Some clones in this sample may be carry-over from other donors' samples. The CDR3 runs from the conserved cysteine through the conserved F or W. The order of the fields is D gene, J gene, V gene, clone size, CDR3 protein, CDR3 DNA. D genes are given only for firm matches. Some rows mark clone size as missing; the rest say once, few, many or name a class of expanded clone.

>-|TRBJ1-4|TRBV6-6|-
CASSYDSGGEKLFF
TGTGCCAGCAGTTACGATTCGGGAGGTGAAAAACTGTTTTTT
>TRBD1|TRBJ2-2|TRBV5-1|-
CASSFQGELSTGELFF
TGCGCCAGCAGCTTTCAGGGGGAATTATCCACCGGGGAGCTGTTTTTT
>-|TRBJ2-2|TRBV5-1|-
CANRGGQAANTGELFF
TGCGCCAATAGGGGAGGACAGGCCGCGAACACCGGGGAGCTGTTTTTT
>-|TRBJ1-4|TRBV2|-
CASIVSVARGEKLFF
TGTGCCAGCATCGTTAGTGTGGCGCGGGGTGAAAAACTGTTTTTT
>TRBD2|TRBJ2-4|TRBV18|-
CASSPPRTSGAPIAKNIQYF
TGTGCCAGCTCACCACCGAGGACTAGCGGGGCCCCCATAGCCAAAAACATTCAGTACTTC
>-|TRBJ2-2|TRBV4-2|-
CASSQGQAVGTGELFF
TGTGCCAGCAGCCAAGGACAGGCTGTTGGGACCGGGGAGCTGTTTTTT
>TRBD1|TRBJ2-7|TRBV5-1|-
CASSAVGTAYEQYF
TGCGCCAGCAGCGCCGTGGGGACAGCCTACGAGCAGTACTTC
>-|TRBJ2-3|TRBV27|-
CASSSDARASTDTQYF
TGTGCCAGCAGTTCAGACGCACGAGCTAGCACAGATACGCAGTATTTT
>TRBD2|TRBJ2-7|TRBV5-1|-
CASSSGLADYYEQYF
TGCGCCAGCAGCTCCGGACTAGCGGATTACTACGAGCAGTACTTC
>-|TRBJ1-1|TRBV6-5|-
CASSPSNTEAFF
TGTGCCAGCAGCCCCAGTAACACTGAAGCTTTCTTT
>TRBD1|TRBJ1-2|TRBV5-1|-
CASSLGGTGLNGYTF
TGCGCCAGCAGCTTGGGCGGGACAGGGTTGAATGGCTACACCTTC
>TRBD1|TRBJ1-6|TRBV7-2|-
CASSRDRGSPLHF
TGTGCCAGCAGCCGGGACAGAGGATCACCCCTCCACTTT
>TRBD2|TRBJ2-2|TRBV15|-
CATSRVLAGAGELFF
TGTGCCACCAGCAGGGTTTTGGCGGGAGCCGGGGAGCTGTTTTTT
>TRBD1|TRBJ1-2|TRBV4-3|-
CASSQEAGGGYTF
TGCGCCAGCAGCCAAGAGGCAGGGGGTGGCTACACCTTC
>-|TRBJ2-6|TRBV12-5|-
CASGPGAPGANVLTF
TGTGCTAGTGGGCCAGGGGCTCCTGGGGCCAACGTCCTGACTTTC
>-|TRBJ1-4|TRBV7-9|-
CASSFLHRPNEKLFF
TGTGCCAGCAGCTTCCTCCACAGGCCTAATGAAAAACTGTTTTTT
>-|TRBJ1-2|TRBV28|-
CASRSTPGMGYGYTF
TGTGCCAGCCGAAGCACCCCAGGGATGGGCTATGGCTACACCTTC
>-|TRBJ2-3|TRBV28|-
CASSTGTDTQYF
TGTGCCAGCAGTACCGGCACAGATACGCAGTATTTT
>-|TRBJ1-2|TRBV7-2|-
CASSQNDIPYGYTF
TGTGCCAGCAGCCAGAACGATATCCCCTATGGCTACACCTTC
>TRBD1|TRBJ2-2|TRBV2|-
CATSRDSSNTGELFF
TGTGCCACCTCCCGGGACAGTTCGAACACCGGGGAGCTGTTTTTT
>-|TRBJ2-4|TRBV2|-
CASSERSIPAKNIQYF
TGTGCCAGCAGTGAAAGGTCGATACCAGCCAAAAACATTCAGTACTTC
>-|TRBJ2-3|TRBV6-1|-
CASSVVPPDTQYF
TGTGCCAGCAGTGTCGTACCCCCAGATACGCAGTATTTT
>-|TRBJ2-1|TRBV5-1|-
CASSLVLASADNEQFF
TGCGCCAGCAGCTTGGTGTTGGCTAGCGCCGACAATGAGCAGTTCTTC
>-|TRBJ2-7|TRBV7-9|-
CASSLDNWVQSSYEQYF
TGTGCCAGCAGCTTGGATAATTGGGTTCAGAGCTCCTACGAGCAGTACTTC
>-|TRBJ1-1|TRBV18|few
CASSRGAHTEAFF
TGTGCCAGCTCACGGGGGGCGCACACTGAAGCTTTCTTT
>-|TRBJ1-2|TRBV18|-
CASSPPEGDYGYTF
TGTGCCAGCTCACCACCCGAGGGTGACTATGGCTACACCTTC
>-|TRBJ2-7|TRBV19|-
CASNSVQGRGEQYF
TGTGCCAGCAATTCCGTACAGGGGAGGGGCGAGCAGTACTTC
>-|TRBJ1-5|TRBV6-6|-
CASSQGLSNQPQHF
TGTGCCAGCAGCCAAGGACTGAGCAATCAGCCCCAGCATTTT
>TRBD2|TRBJ2-1|TRBV30|-
CAWSPTRLAGNSYNEQFF
TGTGCCTGGAGTCCGACGCGACTAGCGGGAAATTCCTACAATGAGCAGTTCTTC
>-|TRBJ2-7|TRBV29-1|-
CSVTTLEYEQYF
TGCAGCGTGACCACACTCGAATACGAGCAGTACTTC
>TRBD1|TRBJ1-1|TRBV28|-
CASSLTGGVDTEAFF
TGTGCCAGCAGTTTAACAGGGGGAGTAGACACTGAAGCTTTCTTT
>TRBD2|TRBJ2-7|TRBV19|once
CASSTIAGRYEQYF
TGTGCCAGTAGTACTATAGCGGGACGCTACGAGCAGTACTTC
>-|TRBJ2-7|TRBV5-1|-
CASSRLPDRSYEQYF
TGCGCCAGCAGCCGTCTACCGGACAGATCCTACGAGCAGTACTTC
>-|TRBJ2-2|TRBV10-3|once
CAISEAGIGELFF
TGTGCCATCAGTGAGGCCGGCATCGGGGAGCTGTTTTTT
>TRBD1|TRBJ2-7|TRBV11-2|-
CASSPVRRDRGRGYEQYF
TGTGCCAGCAGCCCAGTGCGGCGGGACAGGGGGCGCGGCTACGAGCAGTACTTC
>TRBD1|TRBJ1-1|TRBV28|once
CASSPTGTVKTEAFF
TGTGCCAGCAGCCCAACCGGGACAGTTAAGACTGAAGCTTTCTTT
>TRBD2|TRBJ2-2|TRBV7-9|-
CASSPPSGRVTGELFF
TGTGCCAGCAGCCCGCCTAGCGGGAGGGTCACCGGGGAGCTGTTTTTT
>TRBD1|TRBJ1-1|TRBV4-1|-
CASSHTGGVGTEAFF
TGCGCCAGCAGCCACACAGGGGGCGTTGGGACTGAAGCTTTCTTT
>TRBD1|TRBJ1-1|TRBV18|-
CASSPKTGGNTEAFF
TGTGCCAGCTCACCGAAGACAGGGGGGAACACTGAAGCTTTCTTT
>-|TRBJ2-6|TRBV11-2|-
CASSRNRDGANVLTF
TGTGCCAGCAGCCGAAACAGGGATGGGGCCAACGTCCTGACTTTC
>-|TRBJ2-7|TRBV5-1|once
CASSLEGSSYEQYF
TGCGCCAGCAGCTTGGAAGGTAGCTCCTACGAGCAGTACTTC
>TRBD2|TRBJ2-7|TRBV4-1|-
CASSQPGGGPYEQYF
TGCGCCAGCAGCCAACCGGGAGGTGGCCCCTACGAGCAGTACTTC
>TRBD2|TRBJ2-2|TRBV5-1|-
CASSGLAGANGELFF
TGCGCCAGCAGTGGACTAGCGGGAGCTAACGGGGAGCTGTTTTTT
>-|TRBJ2-5|TRBV7-2|-
CASSLVGGGETQYF
TGTGCCAGCAGTCTGGTGGGGGGTGGGGAGACCCAGTACTTC
>-|TRBJ2-3|TRBV5-1|-
CASSSGPQYTDTQYF
TGCGCCAGCAGCTCTGGGCCTCAGTACACAGATACGCAGTATTTT